Presented here are 2 T cell receptor beta chains from one specimen sequenced in a study of blood T cell repertoires in COVID-19. Some clones are missing from TCRdb's copy, which holds only in-frame ones; the method was immunoSEQ multiplex PCR. The sample contains some 260,000 clones, roughly 84% of which appear only once. Sequences were obtained from peripheral blood. These receptors all stem from a woman aged 40 to 49 who had recovered from COVID-19.

The chain has TRBV11-3 and TRBJ1-2; 9 nucleotides agree with TRBD1. CDR1 is SGHNT, CDR2 YENEEA, per germline. The CDR3 is made up of 15 amino acids. Trimming removed 3 bases from V and 4 bases from J; junction bases left unmatched: 6. The CDR3 here is CASSFRDRVSYGYTF. As DNA, the CDR3 is TGTGCCAGCAGCTTTCGGGACAGGGTTTCCTATGGCTACACCTTC.

The chain has TRBV7-9 and TRBJ2-5; 10 positions match TRBD2. The germline CDR1 and CDR2 sequences are SEHNR and FQNEAQ (reference sequence). Trimming at V came to 1 base and at J to 5 bases, leaving 4 bases not matched to a gene. This CDR3 comprises 15 residues. The CDR3 DNA reads TGTGCCAGCAGCTTAGTACTAGCGGGAAGCGAGACCCAGTACTTC. It yields the protein CASSLVLAGSETQYF.